This TCR beta chain was identified in a study of Graves' ophthalmopathy and Graves' hyperthyroidism. The CDR3 is 14 residues long. The germline V gene has CDR1 SGHRS and CDR2 YFSETQ. J was trimmed by 3 bases and V by 6 bases; bases with no gene match: 6. On this clonotype itself: Its antigen is not identified.

The authors amplified TCR beta CDR3 regions, and they did so from RNA transcripts for repertoire sequencing. HTBI primers served in a first-round RT-PCR, which a second-round multiplex PCR followed. TCRdb called the multiplex PCR reads again in MiXCR, with one record for every CDR3 protein. The data contain 230,000 or so distinct CDR3 sequences, 45% to 55% of them singletons. Overall study findings and caveats: Distinction of ophthalmopathy from stable hyperthyroidism by a 13-signature model reached approximately 90% sensitivity and 81.08% specificity.

The chain recombines TRBV5-1 with TRBJ2-7, with 10 bases aligning to TRBD2. This receptor was taken from an adult man with Graves' ophthalmopathy. Sequencing input: peripheral blood. This CDR3 is CASMFASGSYEQYF. The CDR3 DNA follows: TGCGCCAGCATGTTTGCTAGCGGGAGCTACGAGCAGTACTTC.